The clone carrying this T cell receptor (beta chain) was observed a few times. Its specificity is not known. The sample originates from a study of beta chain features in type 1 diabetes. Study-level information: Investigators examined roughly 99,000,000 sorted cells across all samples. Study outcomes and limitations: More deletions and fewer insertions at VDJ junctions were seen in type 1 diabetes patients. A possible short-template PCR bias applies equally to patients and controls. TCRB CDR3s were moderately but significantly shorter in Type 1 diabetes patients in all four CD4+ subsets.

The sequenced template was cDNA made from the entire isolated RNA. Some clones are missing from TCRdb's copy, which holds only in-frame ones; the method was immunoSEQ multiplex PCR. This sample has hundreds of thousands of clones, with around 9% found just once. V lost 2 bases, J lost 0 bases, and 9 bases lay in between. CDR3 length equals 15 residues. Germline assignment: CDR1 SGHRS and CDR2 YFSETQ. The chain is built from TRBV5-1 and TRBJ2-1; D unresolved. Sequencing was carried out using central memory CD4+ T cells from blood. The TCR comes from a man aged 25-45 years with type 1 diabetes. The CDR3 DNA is TGCGCCAGCAGCTTCGGCCCCCCCTCCTACAATGAGCAGTTCTTC. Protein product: CASSFGPPSYNEQFF.